Listed below are T cell receptor beta chains from one sample, sequenced in a study of T-cell memory formation after mild COVID-19. TCRdb independently ran MiXCR on the 5' RACE reads; one entry per CDR3 protein. The table records 350,000 to 450,000 distinct CDR3 sequences, around 27% of them present only once. Input material: PBMCs or a T cell subset sorted from them (not recorded which). Every receptor here comes from an adult woman who had mild COVID-19 (a few samples of this study predate the infection). Cell type and time point are not known. CDR3s include the opening cysteine and the closing phenylalanine or tryptophan. Each record gives: D gene, J gene, clone size, V gene, CDR3 protein, CDR3 DNA. D genes are given only for firm matches. Size is stated for part of the rows, as once, few or many counts, or as a class when the clone is expanded.

TRBD1	TRBJ1-3	-	TRBV5-6	CASSILPGQGKDTIYF	TGTGCCAGCAGCATACTACCCGGACAGGGTAAGGACACCATATATTTT
-	TRBJ2-2	-	TRBV7-2	CASLTSGGTVPGELFF	TGTGCCAGCCTAACCTCCGGGGGGACAGTCCCCGGGGAGCTGTTTTTT
-	TRBJ2-3	-	TRBV6-6	CASGVLTDTQYF	TGTGCCAGCGGGGTCCTTACAGATACGCAGTATTTT
-	TRBJ2-7	few	TRBV7-7	CASSPGPRSYEQYF	TGTGCCAGCAGCCCCGGGCCACGCTCCTACGAGCAGTACTTC
TRBD1	TRBJ1-2	-	TRBV7-6	CASSGTPGGRGYTF	TGTGCCAGCAGCGGCACCCCAGGGGGCCGGGGCTACACCTTC
-	TRBJ2-7	-	TRBV7-2	CASSRDVNEQYF	TGTGCCAGCAGCCGCGACGTGAACGAGCAGTACTTC
-	TRBJ2-1	-	TRBV5-5	CASSYDWSSYNEQFF	TGTGCCAGCAGCTATGACTGGAGCTCCTACAATGAGCAGTTCTTC
-	TRBJ1-2	-	TRBV30	CAWSVQPAYGYTF	TGTGCCTGGAGTGTACAGCCGGCTTATGGCTACACCTTC
TRBD1	TRBJ2-3	many	TRBV6-4	CASSDSIPGQGSDTQYF	TGTGCCAGCAGTGACTCGATTCCGGGACAGGGGTCAGATACGCAGTATTTT
-	TRBJ2-3	once	TRBV7-3	CASSPFTTDTQYF	TGTGCCAGCAGCCCCTTTACCACAGATACGCAGTATTTT
TRBD2	TRBJ2-5	few	TRBV5-1	CASSRGLAGGETQYF	TGCGCCAGCAGCCGAGGACTAGCGGGGGGAGAGACCCAGTACTTC
TRBD1	TRBJ2-3	-	TRBV29-1	CSVEDLQTGRTDTQYF	TGCAGCGTTGAAGATCTTCAGACAGGGCGCACAGATACGCAGTATTTT
-	TRBJ1-2	-	TRBV5-1	CASSLGLQGNYGYTF	TGCGCCAGCAGCTTGGGACTACAGGGTAACTATGGCTACACCTTC
-	TRBJ1-5	-	TRBV4-2	CASSQVSEGDQPQHF	TGTGCCAGCAGCCAAGTGTCCGAGGGAGATCAGCCCCAGCATTTT
TRBD2	TRBJ2-7	many	TRBV27	CASSRTSGNYEQYF	TGTGCCAGCAGTCGGACTAGCGGGAACTACGAGCAGTACTTC